This paragraph reports one T cell receptor beta chain. The germline V and J ends were trimmed by 3 bases and 4 bases, with 13 bases remaining between them. This CDR3 has 14 residues. Germline CDR1 reads SGDLS; CDR2 reads YYNGEE. This record belongs to a study of shared clonotypes between healthy human individuals. Here immunoSEQ multiplex PCR was the method, and the copy in TCRdb shows in-frame clones only, minus some. Among about 1 million clones, about three quarters were seen once, and the ten largest hold about 1.5%. Sequencing was carried out using memory CD4+ T cells sorted from blood. Noted subset: CD45RA-negative fraction. The rearrangement links TRBV9 to TRBJ2-5; a possible D gene is TRBD1 (7 bases). This clonotype was sampled from a man aged 18 to 30 in good health. In DNA, the CDR3 is TGTGCCAGCAGCGAGACAGGGAGGAGAGAGACCCAGTACTTC. Translated: CASSETGRRETQYF.